These T cell receptor beta chains were read from a single sample in a study of read filtering for tumor transcriptome and immune sequencing. TCRdb re-derived calls from the reads in MiXCR, one entry per CDR3 protein. The table records over 35,000 distinct CDR3 sequences, about 11% of them present only once. Sequencing was performed on a population of CD138-negative cells sorted from bone marrow. These TCRs come from a donor aged 40 or over with multiple myeloma. Both conserved end residues are part of each CDR3. D genes are given only for firm matches. A row's size may be missing; if present it is once, few, many or a size class.

v_call	j_call	clone_size	d_call	cdr3_nt	cdr3_aa
TRBV20-1	TRBJ2-7	-	TRBD2	TGCAGTGCTAGTCCGGCGGGGGGCAACCGGTACTTC	CSASPAGGNRYF
TRBV7-9	TRBJ2-5	many	-	TGTGCCAGCAGATGGGACCTCCAAGAGACCCAGTACTTC	CASRWDLQETQYF
TRBV10-1	TRBJ2-7	-	-	TGCGCCAGCAGTGAGTCGGGGGAATCAGGCGAGCAGTACTTC	CASSESGESGEQYF
TRBV7-6	TRBJ2-3	-	-	TGTGCCAGCAGCTTATGGCCGCTGACCCTATTAGATACGCAGTATTTT	CASSLWPLTLLDTQYF
TRBV19	TRBJ2-6	many	-	TGTGCCAGTAGTATCAGCGGGGCCAACGTCCTGACTTTC	CASSISGANVLTF
TRBV5-5	TRBJ2-1	many	-	TGTGCCAGCACCGAGGACAGTAAGGGCAATGAGCAGTTCTTC	CASTEDSKGNEQFF
TRBV7-9	TRBJ2-5	many	-	TGTGCCAGCAGCCTTCGGGACCAAGAGACCCAGTACTTC	CASSLRDQETQYF
TRBV12-5	TRBJ1-5	many	TRBD1	TGTGCTAGTGCCCATCCGGGACAGGGAAATCAGCCCCAGCATTTT	CASAHPGQGNQPQHF
TRBV2	TRBJ2-2	many	TRBD2	TGTGCCTACAGCAGCGGGGGGACCAGCACCGGGGAGCTGTTTTTT	CAYSSGGTSTGELFF
TRBV20-1	TRBJ2-1	many	TRBD1	TGCAGTGCTGGACGGGACAGGGGTTACAATGAGCAGTTCTTC	CSAGRDRGYNEQFF
TRBV9	TRBJ2-2	many	-	TGTGCCAGCAGCGTAGTCGGTGCGGCCACCGGGGAGCTGTTTTTT	CASSVVGAATGELFF
TRBV10-1	TRBJ2-1	few	-	TGCGCCCGCAGTCTTAGTAGTGATGAGCAGTTCTTC	CARSLSSDEQFF
TRBV5-1	TRBJ1-1	many	-	TGCGCCAGCAGCTTGGGGCCAGTGAACACTGAAGCTTTCTTT	CASSLGPVNTEAFF
TRBV29-1	TRBJ2-7	many	-	TGCAGCGTTGAAGAGGGCCGGTCCTACGAGCAGTACTTC	CSVEEGRSYEQYF
TRBV23-1	TRBJ2-7	-	TRBD1	TGCGCCAGCAGTCACAGGACAGGGACTTGCTACGAGCAGTACTTC	CASSHRTGTCYEQYF
TRBV6-2/TRBV6-3	TRBJ1-5	many	-	TGTGCCAGCCGGGGGGGGGGGAGCAATCAGCCCCAGCATTTT	CASRGGGSNQPQHF
TRBV29-1	TRBJ1-1	many	TRBD1	TGCAGCGTCGGAGGACAGGGGGCTGACACTGAAGCTTTCTTT	CSVGGQGADTEAFF
TRBV29-1	TRBJ1-2	many	TRBD1	TGCAGCGCTGGGACAGCAATTAACTATGGCTACACCTTC	CSAGTAINYGYTF
TRBV7-8	TRBJ2-1	-	TRBD1	TGTGCCAGCGCCGGACAGGGCTCCTACAATGAGCAGTTCTTC	CASAGQGSYNEQFF
TRBV28	TRBJ2-3	-	TRBD1	TGCGCCAGCAGTTGGGACAGCAGCTCCACAGATACGCGGTATTTT	CASSWDSSSTDTRYF
TRBV4-2	TRBJ1-1	many	TRBD1	TGTGCCAGCAGCCACGGGACAGGGAACACTGAAGCTTTCTTT	CASSHGTGNTEAFF
TRBV5-8	TRBJ2-1	many	-	TGTGCCAGCAGCTTGAGATACGCGAGGGGGTTGAGCTCCTACAATGAGCAGTTCTTC	CASSLRYARGLSSYNEQFF
TRBV7-9	TRBJ2-7	many	-	TGTGCCAGCAGCCCTCCCAACTTGGACGAGCAGTACTTC	CASSPPNLDEQYF
TRBV20-1	TRBJ2-5	many	-	TGCAGTGCTAGGCCCGAGGAGACCCAGTACTTC	CSARPEETQYF
TRBV20-1	TRBJ2-5	many	-	TGCAGTGCTAGTTTGGCGGAGACCCAGTACTTC	CSASLAETQYF
TRBV29-1	TRBJ2-1	many	TRBD2	TGCAGCGTCAACCCTGTGATAGCGGGGGGCTATGAGCAGTTCTTC	CSVNPVIAGGYEQFF
TRBV7-9	TRBJ2-6	-	-	TGTGCCAGCAGCTTACCCGGGGCCAACGTCCTGACTTTC	CASSLPGANVLTF